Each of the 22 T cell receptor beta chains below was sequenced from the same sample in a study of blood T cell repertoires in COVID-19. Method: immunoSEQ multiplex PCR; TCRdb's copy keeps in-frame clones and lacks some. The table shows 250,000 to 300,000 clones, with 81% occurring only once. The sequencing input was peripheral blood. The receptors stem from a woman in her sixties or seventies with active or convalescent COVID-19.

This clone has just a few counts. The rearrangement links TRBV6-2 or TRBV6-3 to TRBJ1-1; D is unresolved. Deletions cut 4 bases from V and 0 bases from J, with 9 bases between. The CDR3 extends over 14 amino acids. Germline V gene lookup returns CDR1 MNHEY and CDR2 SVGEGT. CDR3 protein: CASSSYEVNTEAFF. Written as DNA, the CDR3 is TGTGCCAGCAGTTCCTACGAGGTGAACACTGAAGCTTTCTTT.

In DNA form, the CDR3 reads TGTGCCAGCAGATCCCCAGGATCTTCTATTGGCTACACCTTC. It codes for CASRSPGSSIGYTF. The gene calls are TRBV6-5 and TRBJ1-2; D is undetermined. The CDR3 contains 14 residues. Germline CDR1 MNHEY, CDR2 SVGAGI. V lost 6 bases and J lost 7, with 18 bases in between.

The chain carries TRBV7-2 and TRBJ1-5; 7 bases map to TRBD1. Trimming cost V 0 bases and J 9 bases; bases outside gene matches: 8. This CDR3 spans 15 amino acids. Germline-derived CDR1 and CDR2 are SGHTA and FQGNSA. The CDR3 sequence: CASSLATGAGGPQHF. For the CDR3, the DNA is TGTGCCAGCAGCTTAGCCACAGGGGCCGGGGGGCCCCAGCATTTT.

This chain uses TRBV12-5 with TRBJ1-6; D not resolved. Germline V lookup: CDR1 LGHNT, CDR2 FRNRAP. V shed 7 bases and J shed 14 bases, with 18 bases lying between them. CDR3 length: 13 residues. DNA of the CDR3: TGTGCTAGTGCCTCCCGTCCGGACTCGTCCCTCCACTTT. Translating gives CASASRPDSSLHF.

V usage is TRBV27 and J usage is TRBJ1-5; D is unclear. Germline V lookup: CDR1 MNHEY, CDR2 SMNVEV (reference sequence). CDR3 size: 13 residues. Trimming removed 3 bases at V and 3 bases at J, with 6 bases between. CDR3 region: CASSLEYNQPQHF. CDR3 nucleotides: TGTGCCAGCAGTTTGGAGTACAATCAGCCCCAGCATTTT.

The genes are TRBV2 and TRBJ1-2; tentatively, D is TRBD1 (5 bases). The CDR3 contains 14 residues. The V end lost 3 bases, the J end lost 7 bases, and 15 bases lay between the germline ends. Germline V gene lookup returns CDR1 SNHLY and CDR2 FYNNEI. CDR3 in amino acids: CASSDVLGVGGYTF. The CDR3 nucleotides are TGTGCCAGCAGTGACGTCCTAGGGGTTGGTGGCTACACCTTC.

Written as DNA, the CDR3 is TGTGCCAGCAGTGACAGGGGTCGGCACACTGAAGCTTTCTTT. Residues: CASSDRGRHTEAFF. The J gene is TRBJ1-1, the V gene TRBV6-1, with D possibly being TRBD1 (6 bases). The CDR3 covers 14 residues. Germline CDR1 reads MNHNS; CDR2 reads SASEGT. The V and J ends lost 3 bases and 3 bases respectively, with 11 bases between them.

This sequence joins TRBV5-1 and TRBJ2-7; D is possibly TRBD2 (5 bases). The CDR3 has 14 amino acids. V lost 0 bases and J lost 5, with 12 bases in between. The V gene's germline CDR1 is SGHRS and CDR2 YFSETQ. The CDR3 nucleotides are TGCGCCAGCAGCTTGGCGCCGCTAGCCAACGAGCAGTACTTC. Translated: CASSLAPLANEQYF.

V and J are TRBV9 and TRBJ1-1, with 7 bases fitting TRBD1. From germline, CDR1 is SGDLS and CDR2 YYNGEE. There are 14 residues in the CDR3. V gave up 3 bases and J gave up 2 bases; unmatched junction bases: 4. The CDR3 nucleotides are TGTGCCAGCAGCGCTTACAGGGGCAACACTGAAGCTTTCTTT. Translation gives CASSAYRGNTEAFF.

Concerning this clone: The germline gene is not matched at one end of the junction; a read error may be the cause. Written as DNA, the CDR3 is TGTGCCTGGAGTGAAGGACAGGGGAACGCTGAAGCTTTCTTT. This translates into CAWSEGQGNAEAFF. The gene calls are TRBV30 and TRBJ1-1; the match to TRBD1 covers 9 bases. From germline, CDR1 is GTSNPN and CDR2 SVGIG (reference sequence). This CDR3 is built from 14 residues.

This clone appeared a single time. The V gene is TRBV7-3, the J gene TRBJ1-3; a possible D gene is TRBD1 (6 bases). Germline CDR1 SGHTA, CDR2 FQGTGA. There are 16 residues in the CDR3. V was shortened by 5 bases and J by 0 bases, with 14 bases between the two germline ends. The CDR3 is CASSLGGPSSGNTIYF. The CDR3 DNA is TGTGCCAGCAGCCTTGGGGGCCCCAGCTCTGGAAACACCATATATTTT.

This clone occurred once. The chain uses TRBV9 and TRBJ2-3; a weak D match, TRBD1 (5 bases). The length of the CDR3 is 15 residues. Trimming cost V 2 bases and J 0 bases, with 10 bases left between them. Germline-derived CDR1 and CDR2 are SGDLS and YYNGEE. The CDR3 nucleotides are TGTGCCAGCAGCGTTGTCACAGGAAGCACAGATACGCAGTATTTT. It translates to CASSVVTGSTDTQYF.

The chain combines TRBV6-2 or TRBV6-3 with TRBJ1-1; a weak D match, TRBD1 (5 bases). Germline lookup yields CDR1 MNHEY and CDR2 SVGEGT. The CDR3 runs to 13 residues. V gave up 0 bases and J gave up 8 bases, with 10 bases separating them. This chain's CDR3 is CASSYSGAREAFF. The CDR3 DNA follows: TGTGCCAGCAGTTACTCAGGGGCGCGGGAAGCTTTCTTT.

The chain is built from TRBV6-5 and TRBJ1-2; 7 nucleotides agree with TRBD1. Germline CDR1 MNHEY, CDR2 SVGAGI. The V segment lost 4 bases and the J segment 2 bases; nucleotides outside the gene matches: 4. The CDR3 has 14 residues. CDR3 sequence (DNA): TGTGCCAGCAGTTCGGACAGGTTCAACTATGGCTACACCTTC. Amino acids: CASSSDRFNYGYTF.

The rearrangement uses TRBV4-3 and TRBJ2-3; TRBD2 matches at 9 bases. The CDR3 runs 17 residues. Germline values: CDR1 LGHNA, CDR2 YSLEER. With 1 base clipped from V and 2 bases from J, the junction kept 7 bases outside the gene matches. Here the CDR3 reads CASSQVALAGSTDTQYF. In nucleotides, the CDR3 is TGCGCCAGCAGCCAAGTCGCTCTAGCGGGGTCCACAGATACGCAGTATTTT.

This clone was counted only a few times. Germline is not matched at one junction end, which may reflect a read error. The CDR3 spells CASSDRDFRTF. The CDR3 region has the DNA TGTGCCAGCAGCGACAGGGATTTCAGGACCTTC. This chain links TRBV2 with TRBJ2-7, with 7 bases fitting TRBD1. Germline CDR1 and CDR2: SNHLY and FYNNEI. This CDR3 has 11 residues.

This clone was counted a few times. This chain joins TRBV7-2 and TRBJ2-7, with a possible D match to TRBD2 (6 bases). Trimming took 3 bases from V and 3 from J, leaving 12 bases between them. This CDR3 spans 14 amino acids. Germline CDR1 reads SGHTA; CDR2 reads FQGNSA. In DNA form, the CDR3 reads TGTGCCAGCAGCTTGGGACTGCATAACTACGAGCAGTACTTC. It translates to CASSLGLHNYEQYF.

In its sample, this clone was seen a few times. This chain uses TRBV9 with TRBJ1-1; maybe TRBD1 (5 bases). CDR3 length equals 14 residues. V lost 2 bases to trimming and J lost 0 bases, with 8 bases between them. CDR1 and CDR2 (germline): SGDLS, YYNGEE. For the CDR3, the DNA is TGTGCCAGCAGCGTCGAAGGGGTGAACACTGAAGCTTTCTTT. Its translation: CASSVEGVNTEAFF.

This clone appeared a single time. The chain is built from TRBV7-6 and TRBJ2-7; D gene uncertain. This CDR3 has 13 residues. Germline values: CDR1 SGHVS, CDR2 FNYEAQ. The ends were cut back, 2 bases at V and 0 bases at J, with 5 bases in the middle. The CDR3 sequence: CASSLLYSYEQYF. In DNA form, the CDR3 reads TGTGCCAGCAGCTTACTATACTCCTACGAGCAGTACTTC.

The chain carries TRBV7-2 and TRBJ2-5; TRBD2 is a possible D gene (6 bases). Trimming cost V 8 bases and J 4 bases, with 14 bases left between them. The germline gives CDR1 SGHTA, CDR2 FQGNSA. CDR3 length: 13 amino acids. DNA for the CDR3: TGTGCCAGCGGGGGACTGGACCTAGAGACCCAGTACTTC. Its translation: CASGGLDLETQYF.

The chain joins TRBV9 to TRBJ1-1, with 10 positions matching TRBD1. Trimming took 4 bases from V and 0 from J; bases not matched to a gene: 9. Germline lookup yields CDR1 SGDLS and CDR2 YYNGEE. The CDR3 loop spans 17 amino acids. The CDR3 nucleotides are TGTGCCAGCAGCCCTGAACCGGGACAGGGGTTGAACACTGAAGCTTTCTTT. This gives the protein CASSPEPGQGLNTEAFF.

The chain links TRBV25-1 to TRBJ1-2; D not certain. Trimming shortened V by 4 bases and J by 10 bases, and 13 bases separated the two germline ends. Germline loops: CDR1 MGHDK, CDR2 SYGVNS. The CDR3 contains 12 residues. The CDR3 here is CASSAPGLAYTF. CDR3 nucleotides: TGTGCCAGCAGTGCCCCGGGTCTTGCCTACACCTTC.